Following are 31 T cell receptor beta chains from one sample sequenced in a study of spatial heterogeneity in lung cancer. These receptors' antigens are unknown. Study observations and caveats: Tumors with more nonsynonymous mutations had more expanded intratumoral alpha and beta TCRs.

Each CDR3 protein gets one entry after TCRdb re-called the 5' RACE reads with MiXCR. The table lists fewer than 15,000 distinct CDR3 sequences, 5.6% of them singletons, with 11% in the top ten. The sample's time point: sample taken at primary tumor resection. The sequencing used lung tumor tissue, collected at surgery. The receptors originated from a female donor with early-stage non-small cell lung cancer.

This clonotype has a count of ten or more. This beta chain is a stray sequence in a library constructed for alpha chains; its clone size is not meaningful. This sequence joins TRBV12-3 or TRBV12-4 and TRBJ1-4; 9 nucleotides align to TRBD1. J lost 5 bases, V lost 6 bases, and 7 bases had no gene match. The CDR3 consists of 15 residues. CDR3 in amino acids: CASRPDRGANEKLFF. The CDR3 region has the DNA TGTGCCAGCAGACCAGACAGGGGGGCAAATGAAAAACTGTTTTTT.

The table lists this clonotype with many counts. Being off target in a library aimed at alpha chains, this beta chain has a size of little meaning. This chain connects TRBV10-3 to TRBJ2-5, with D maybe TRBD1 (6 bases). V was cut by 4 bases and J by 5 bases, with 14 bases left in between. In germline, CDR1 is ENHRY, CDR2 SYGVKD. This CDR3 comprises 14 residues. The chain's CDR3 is CAISGQGRKETQYF. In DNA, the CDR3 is TGTGCCATCAGTGGGCAGGGGCGCAAGGAGACCCAGTACTTC.

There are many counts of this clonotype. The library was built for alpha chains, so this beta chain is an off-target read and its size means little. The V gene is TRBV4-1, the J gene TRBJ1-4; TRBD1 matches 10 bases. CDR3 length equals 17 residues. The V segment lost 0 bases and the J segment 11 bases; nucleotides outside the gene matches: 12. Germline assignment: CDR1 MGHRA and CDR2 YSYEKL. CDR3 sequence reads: CASSQEDRDRGFRKLFF. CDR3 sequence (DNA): TGCGCCAGCAGCCAAGAGGATAGGGACAGGGGCTTTCGGAAACTGTTTTTT.

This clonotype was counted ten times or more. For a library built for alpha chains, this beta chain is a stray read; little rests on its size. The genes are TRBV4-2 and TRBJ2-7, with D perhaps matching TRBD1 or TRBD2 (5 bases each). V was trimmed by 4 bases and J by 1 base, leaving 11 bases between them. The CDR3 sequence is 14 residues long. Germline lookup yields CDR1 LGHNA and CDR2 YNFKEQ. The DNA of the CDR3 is TGTGCCAGCAGCCCCCGGGACGAGTCCTACGAGCAGTACTTC. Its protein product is CASSPRDESYEQYF.

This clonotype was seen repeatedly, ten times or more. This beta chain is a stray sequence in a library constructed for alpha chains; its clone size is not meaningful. Written as DNA, the CDR3 is TGCAGTGTCCCGCGGACTAGCGGCTACGAGCAGTACTTC. This encodes CSVPRTSGYEQYF. The genes are TRBV20-1 and TRBJ2-7; 10 bases agree with TRBD2. The germline V gene has CDR1 DFQATT and CDR2 SNEGSKA (reference sequence). There are 13 residues in the CDR3. The J segment lost 3 bases and the V segment lost 7 bases, leaving 6 bases of the junction unmatched.

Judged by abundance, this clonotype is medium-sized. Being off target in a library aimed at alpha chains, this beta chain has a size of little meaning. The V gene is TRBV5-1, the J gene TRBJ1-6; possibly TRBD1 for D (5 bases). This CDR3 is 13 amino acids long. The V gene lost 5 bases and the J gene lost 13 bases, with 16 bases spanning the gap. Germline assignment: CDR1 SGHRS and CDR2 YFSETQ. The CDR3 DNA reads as TGCGCCAGCAGTCGGGACCCCGGATATCCCCTCCACTTT. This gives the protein CASSRDPGYPLHF.

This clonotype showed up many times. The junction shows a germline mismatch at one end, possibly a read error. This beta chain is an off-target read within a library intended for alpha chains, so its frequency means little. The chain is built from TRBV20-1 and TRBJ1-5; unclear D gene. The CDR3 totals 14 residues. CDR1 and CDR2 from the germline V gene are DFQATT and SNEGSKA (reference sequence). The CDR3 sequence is CSARDLSLYQAQHF. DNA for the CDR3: TGCAGTGCTAGAGATCTGAGTCTCTATCAGGCCCAGCATTTT.

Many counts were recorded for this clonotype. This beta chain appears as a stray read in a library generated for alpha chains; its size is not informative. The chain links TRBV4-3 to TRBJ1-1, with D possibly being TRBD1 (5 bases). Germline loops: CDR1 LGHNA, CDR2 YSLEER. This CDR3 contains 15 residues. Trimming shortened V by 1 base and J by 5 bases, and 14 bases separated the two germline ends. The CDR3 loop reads CASSQASTEGTEAFF. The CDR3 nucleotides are TGCGCCAGCAGCCAAGCGAGCACGGAGGGGACTGAAGCTTTCTTT.

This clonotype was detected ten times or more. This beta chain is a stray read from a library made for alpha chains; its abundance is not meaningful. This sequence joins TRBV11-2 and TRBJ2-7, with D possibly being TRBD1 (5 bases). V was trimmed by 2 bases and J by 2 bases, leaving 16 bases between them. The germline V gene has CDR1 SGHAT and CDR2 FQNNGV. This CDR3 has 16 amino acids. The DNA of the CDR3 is TGTGCCAGCAGCTTAAGGCAGGGAAAATACCCCTACGAGCAGTACTTC. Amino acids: CASSLRQGKYPYEQYF. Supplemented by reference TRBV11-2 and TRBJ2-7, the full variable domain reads EAGVAQSPRYKIIEKRQSVAFWCNPISGHATLYWYQQILGQGPKLLIQFQNNGVVDDSQLPKDRFSAERLKGVDSTLKIQPAKLEDSAVYLCASSLRQGKYPYEQYFGPGTRLTVT.

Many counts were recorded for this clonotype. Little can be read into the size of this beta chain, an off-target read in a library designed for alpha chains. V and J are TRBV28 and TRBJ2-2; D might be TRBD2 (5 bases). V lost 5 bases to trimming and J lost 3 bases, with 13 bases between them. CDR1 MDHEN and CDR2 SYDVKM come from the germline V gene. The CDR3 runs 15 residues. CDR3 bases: TGTGCCAGCAGTCCACAAGGCGGGTACACCGGGGAGCTGTTTTTT. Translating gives CASSPQGGYTGELFF. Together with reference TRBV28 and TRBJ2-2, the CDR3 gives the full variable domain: DVKVTQSSRYLVKRTGEKVFLECVQDMDHENMFWYRQDPGLGLRLIYFSYDVKMKEKGDIPEGYSVSREKKERFSLILESASTNQTSMYLCASSPQGGYTGELFFGEGSRLTVL.

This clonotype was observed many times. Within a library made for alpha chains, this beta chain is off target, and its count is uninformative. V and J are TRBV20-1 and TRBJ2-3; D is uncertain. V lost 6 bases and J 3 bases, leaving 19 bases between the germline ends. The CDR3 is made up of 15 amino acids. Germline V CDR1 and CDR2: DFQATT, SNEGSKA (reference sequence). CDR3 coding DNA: TGCAGTGCCACTCCAATAGCAGACCTGACAGATACGCAGTATTTT. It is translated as CSATPIADLTDTQYF.

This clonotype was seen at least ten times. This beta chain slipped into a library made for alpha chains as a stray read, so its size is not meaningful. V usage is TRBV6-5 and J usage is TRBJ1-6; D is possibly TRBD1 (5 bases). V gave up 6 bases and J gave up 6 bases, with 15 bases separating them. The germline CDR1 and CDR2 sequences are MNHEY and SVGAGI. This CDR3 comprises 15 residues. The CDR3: CASRTQAGGNSPLHF. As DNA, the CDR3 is TGTGCCAGCAGAACACAGGCTGGGGGTAATTCACCCCTCCACTTT.

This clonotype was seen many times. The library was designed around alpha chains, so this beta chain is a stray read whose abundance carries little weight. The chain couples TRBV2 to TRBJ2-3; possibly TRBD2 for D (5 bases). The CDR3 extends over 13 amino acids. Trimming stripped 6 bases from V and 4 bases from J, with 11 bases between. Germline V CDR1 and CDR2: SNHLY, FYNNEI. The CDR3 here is CASRLEVPDTQYF. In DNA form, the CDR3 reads TGTGCCAGCAGGTTGGAGGTACCAGATACGCAGTATTTT.

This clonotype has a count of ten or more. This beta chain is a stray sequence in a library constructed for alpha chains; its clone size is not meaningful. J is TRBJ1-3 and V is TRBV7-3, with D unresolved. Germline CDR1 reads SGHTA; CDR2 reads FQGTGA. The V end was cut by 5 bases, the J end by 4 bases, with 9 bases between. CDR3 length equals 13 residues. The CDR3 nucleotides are TGTGCCAGCAGCCGTGAAGACGGAAACACCATATATTTT. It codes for CASSREDGNTIYF.

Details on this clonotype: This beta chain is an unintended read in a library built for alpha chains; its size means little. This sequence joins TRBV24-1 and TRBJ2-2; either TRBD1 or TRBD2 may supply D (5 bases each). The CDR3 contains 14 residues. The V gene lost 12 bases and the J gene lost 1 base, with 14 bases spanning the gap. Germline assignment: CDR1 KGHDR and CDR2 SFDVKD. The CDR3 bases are TGTGCCGCCGCAGGGACCGTGAACACCGGGGAGCTGTTTTTT. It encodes CAAAGTVNTGELFF.

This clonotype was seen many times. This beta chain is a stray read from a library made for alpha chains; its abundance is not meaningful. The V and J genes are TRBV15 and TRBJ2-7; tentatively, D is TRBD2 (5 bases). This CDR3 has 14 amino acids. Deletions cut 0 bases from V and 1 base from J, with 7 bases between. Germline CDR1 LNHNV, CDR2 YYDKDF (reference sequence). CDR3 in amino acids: CATSRDTGSYEQYF. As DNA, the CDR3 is TGTGCCACCAGCAGAGATACGGGATCCTACGAGCAGTACTTC.

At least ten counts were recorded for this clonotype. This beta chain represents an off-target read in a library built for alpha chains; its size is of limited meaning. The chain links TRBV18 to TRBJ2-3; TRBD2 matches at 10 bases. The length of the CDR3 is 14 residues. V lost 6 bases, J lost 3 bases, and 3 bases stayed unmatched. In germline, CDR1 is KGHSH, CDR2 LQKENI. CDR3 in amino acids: CASSLAGATDTQYF. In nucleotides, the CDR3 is TGTGCCAGCTCGCTAGCGGGGGCTACAGATACGCAGTATTTT.

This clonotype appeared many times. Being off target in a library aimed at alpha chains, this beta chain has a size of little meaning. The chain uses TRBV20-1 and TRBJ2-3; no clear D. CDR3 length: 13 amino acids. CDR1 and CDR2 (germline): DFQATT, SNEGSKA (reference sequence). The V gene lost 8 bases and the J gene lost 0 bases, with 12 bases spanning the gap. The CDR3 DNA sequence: TGCAGTTCCTTTTCATCTAGCACAGATACGCAGTATTTT. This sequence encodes CSSFSSSTDTQYF.

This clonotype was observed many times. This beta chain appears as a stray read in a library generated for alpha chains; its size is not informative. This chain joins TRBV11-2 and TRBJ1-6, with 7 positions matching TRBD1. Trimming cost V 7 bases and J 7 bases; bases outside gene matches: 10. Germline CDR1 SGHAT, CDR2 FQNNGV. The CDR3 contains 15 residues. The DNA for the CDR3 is TGTGCCAGCAACCAGGACAGGTTCAGAAATTCACCCCTCCACTTT. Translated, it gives CASNQDRFRNSPLHF.

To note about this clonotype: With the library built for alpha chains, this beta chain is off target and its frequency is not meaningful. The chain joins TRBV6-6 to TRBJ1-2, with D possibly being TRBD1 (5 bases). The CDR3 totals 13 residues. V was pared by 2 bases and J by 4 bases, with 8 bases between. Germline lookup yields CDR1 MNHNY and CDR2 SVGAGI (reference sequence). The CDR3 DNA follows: TGTGCCAGCAGTTACGGGGGGGGCTATGGCTACACCTTC. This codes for CASSYGGGYGYTF.

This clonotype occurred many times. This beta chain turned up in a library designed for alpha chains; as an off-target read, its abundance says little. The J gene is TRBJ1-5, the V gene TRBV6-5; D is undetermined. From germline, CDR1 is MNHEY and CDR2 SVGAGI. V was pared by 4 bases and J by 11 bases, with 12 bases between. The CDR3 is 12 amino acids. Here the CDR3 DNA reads TGTGCCAGCAGTTCCCCGCTTGGGACCCAGCATTTT. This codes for CASSSPLGTQHF.

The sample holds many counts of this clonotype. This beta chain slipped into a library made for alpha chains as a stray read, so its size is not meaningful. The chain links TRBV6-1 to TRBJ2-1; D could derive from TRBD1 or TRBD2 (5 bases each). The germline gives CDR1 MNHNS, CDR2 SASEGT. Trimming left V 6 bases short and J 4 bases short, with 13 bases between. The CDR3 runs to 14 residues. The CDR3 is CASRGDGPYNEQFF. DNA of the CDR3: TGTGCCAGCAGGGGGGACGGGCCGTACAATGAGCAGTTCTTC.

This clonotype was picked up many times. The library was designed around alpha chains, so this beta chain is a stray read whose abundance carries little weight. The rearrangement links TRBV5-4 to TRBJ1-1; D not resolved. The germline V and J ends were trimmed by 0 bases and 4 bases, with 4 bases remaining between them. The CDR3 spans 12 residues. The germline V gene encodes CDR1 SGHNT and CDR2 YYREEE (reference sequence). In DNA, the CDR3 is TGTGCCAGCAGCTTGGAGTTCACTGAAGCTTTCTTT. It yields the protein CASSLEFTEAFF.

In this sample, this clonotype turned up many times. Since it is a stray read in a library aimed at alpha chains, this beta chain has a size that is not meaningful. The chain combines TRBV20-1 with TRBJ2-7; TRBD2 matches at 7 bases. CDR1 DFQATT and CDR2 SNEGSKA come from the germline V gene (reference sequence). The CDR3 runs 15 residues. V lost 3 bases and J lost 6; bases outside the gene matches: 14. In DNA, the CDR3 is TGCAGTGCTAGGGTTCCAAGGGACTACTCTACCGAGCAGTACTTC. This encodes CSARVPRDYSTEQYF.

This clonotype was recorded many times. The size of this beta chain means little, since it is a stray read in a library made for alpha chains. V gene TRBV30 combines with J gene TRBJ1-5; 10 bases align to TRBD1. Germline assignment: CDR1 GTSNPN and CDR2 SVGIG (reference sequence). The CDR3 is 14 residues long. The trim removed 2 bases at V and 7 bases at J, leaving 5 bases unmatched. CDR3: CAWSLGQGNQPQHF. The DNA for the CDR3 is TGTGCCTGGAGTTTGGGACAGGGGAACCAGCCCCAGCATTTT.

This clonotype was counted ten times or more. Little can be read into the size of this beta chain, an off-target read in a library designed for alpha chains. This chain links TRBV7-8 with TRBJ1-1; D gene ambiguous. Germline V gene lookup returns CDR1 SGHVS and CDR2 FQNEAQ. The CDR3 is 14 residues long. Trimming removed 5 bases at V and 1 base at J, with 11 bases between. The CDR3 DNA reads TGTGCCAGCAGCAAGCTGACGGGGAACACTGAAGCTTTCTTT. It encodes CASSKLTGNTEAFF. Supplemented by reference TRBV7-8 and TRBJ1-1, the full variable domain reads GAGVSQSPRYKVAKRGQDVALRCDPISGHVSLFWYQQALGQGPEFLTYFQNEAQLDKSGLPSDRFFAERPEGSVSTLKIQRTQQEDSAVYLCASSKLTGNTEAFFGQGTRLTVV.

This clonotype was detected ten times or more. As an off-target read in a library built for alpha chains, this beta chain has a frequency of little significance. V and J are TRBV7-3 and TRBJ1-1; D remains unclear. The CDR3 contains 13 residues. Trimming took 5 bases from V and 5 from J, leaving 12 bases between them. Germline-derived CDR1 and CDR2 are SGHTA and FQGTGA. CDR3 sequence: CASSIWEGTEAFF. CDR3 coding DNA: TGTGCCAGCAGCATCTGGGAAGGGACTGAAGCTTTCTTT.

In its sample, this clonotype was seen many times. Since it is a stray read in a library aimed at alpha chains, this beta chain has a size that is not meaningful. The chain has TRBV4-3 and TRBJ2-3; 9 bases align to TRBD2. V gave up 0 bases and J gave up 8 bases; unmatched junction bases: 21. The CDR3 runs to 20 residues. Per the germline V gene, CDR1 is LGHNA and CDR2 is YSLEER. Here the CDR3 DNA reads TGCGCCAGCAGCCAAGATCCGGGCCTGACTGGCGGGGGGGCCACGTTTACGCAGTATTTT. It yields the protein CASSQDPGLTGGGATFTQYF.

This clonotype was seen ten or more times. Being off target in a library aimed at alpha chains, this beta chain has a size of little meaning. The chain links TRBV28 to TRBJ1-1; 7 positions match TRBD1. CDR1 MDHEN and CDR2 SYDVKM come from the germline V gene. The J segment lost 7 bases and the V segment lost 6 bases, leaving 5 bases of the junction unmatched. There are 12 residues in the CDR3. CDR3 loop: CASSYGTVEAFF. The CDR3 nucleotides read TGTGCCAGCAGCTACGGGACAGTTGAAGCTTTCTTT.

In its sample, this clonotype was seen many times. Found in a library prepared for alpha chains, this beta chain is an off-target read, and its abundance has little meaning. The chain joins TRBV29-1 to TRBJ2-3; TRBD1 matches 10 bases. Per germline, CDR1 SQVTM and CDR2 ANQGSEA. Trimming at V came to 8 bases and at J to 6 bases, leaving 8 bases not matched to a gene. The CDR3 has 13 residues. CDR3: CSIRQGARDTQYF. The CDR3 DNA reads TGCAGCATAAGACAGGGGGCAAGGGATACGCAGTATTTT.

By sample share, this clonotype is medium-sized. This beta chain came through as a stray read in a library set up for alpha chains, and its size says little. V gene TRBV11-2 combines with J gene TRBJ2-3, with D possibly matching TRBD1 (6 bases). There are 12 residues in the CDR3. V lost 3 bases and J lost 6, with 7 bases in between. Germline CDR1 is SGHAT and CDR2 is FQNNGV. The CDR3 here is CASSFGQDTQYF. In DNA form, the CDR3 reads TGTGCCAGCAGCTTCGGACAGGATACGCAGTATTTT.